The rows below give T cell receptor beta chains drawn from one sample of a study of blood T cells in healthy people across ages. TCRdb re-called the 5' RACE reads with MiXCR, one entry per CDR3 protein. The sample has around 650,000 distinct CDR3 sequences; 40% to 45% are singletons. Input material: blood. These receptors came from a man older than 75 in good health. The conserved cysteine and the conserved F or W are not part of the CDR3 here.

cdr3_aa: AWSVRQGYSPLH
j_call: TRBJ1-6
v_call: TRBV30

cdr3_aa: ASSLRSGVGELF
j_call: TRBJ2-2
v_call: TRBV7-2

cdr3_aa: ASSLVGLNYGYT
j_call: TRBJ1-2
v_call: TRBV12-3/TRBV12-4

cdr3_aa: ASGQEIRGAEAF
j_call: TRBJ1-1
v_call: TRBV14

cdr3_aa: ASRPTGGNNQPQH
j_call: TRBJ1-5
v_call: TRBV12-3/TRBV12-4

cdr3_aa: ASSRPGAYEKLF
j_call: TRBJ1-4
v_call: TRBV7-2

cdr3_aa: ASSPTLAGDKNIQY
j_call: TRBJ2-4
v_call: TRBV7-2

cdr3_aa: ASSLEGVSDEQF
j_call: TRBJ2-1
v_call: TRBV5-1

cdr3_aa: ASSASGSVNEQF
j_call: TRBJ2-1
v_call: TRBV6-4

cdr3_aa: ASSLAGAGQGSQTQY
j_call: TRBJ2-5
v_call: TRBV7-8

cdr3_aa: SARRQGAIQPQH
j_call: TRBJ1-5
v_call: TRBV20-1

cdr3_aa: ASRGASGSYEQY
j_call: TRBJ2-7
v_call: TRBV12-3/TRBV12-4

cdr3_aa: ASSQGNRDKDTEAF
j_call: TRBJ1-1
v_call: TRBV4-3

cdr3_aa: ASRDSTNYGYT
j_call: TRBJ1-2
v_call: TRBV6-6

cdr3_aa: ASSPRRGGRNEQF
j_call: TRBJ2-1
v_call: TRBV7-3

cdr3_aa: SAVQGAHSYNSPLH
j_call: TRBJ1-6
v_call: TRBV20-1

cdr3_aa: ASSEAGQGYTDTQY
j_call: TRBJ2-3
v_call: TRBV6-1

cdr3_aa: ASSQDSGVRTEAF
j_call: TRBJ1-1
v_call: TRBV4-3

cdr3_aa: ASSDPSTGFAGYT
j_call: TRBJ1-2
v_call: TRBV25-1

cdr3_aa: ASSYRLNTEAF
j_call: TRBJ1-1
v_call: TRBV6-2/TRBV6-3

cdr3_aa: SAPGQVSSYEQY
j_call: TRBJ2-7
v_call: TRBV20-1

cdr3_aa: ASSSGTIQETQY
j_call: TRBJ2-5
v_call: TRBV5-1

cdr3_aa: ASSLSGVFPTDTQY
j_call: TRBJ2-3
v_call: TRBV7-2

cdr3_aa: ASSQKTSADTQY
j_call: TRBJ2-3
v_call: TRBV3-1

cdr3_aa: ASTTVSSVYNEQF
j_call: TRBJ2-1
v_call: TRBV6-2/TRBV6-3

cdr3_aa: ASSSAASYT
j_call: TRBJ1-2
v_call: TRBV6-2/TRBV6-3

cdr3_aa: ASSLEGVQFGGNEQF
j_call: TRBJ2-1
v_call: TRBV7-2

cdr3_aa: ASSSHMNTEAF
j_call: TRBJ1-1
v_call: TRBV7-9

cdr3_aa: SIRTAEAF
j_call: TRBJ1-1
v_call: TRBV29-1

cdr3_aa: ASSLGQGFNEQY
j_call: TRBJ2-7
v_call: TRBV5-1

cdr3_aa: ASSQHGTGRETQY
j_call: TRBJ2-5
v_call: TRBV3-1

cdr3_aa: ASSYGTATQY
j_call: TRBJ2-3
v_call: TRBV6-2/TRBV6-3

cdr3_aa: ASSVTSGMETQY
j_call: TRBJ2-5
v_call: TRBV9

cdr3_aa: ASSDYRGSGANVLT
j_call: TRBJ2-6
v_call: TRBV25-1

cdr3_aa: ASSQGRVGSDTQY
j_call: TRBJ2-3
v_call: TRBV4-3

cdr3_aa: SAVRQVNTEAF
j_call: TRBJ1-1
v_call: TRBV20-1

cdr3_aa: ATSGDRNQETQY
j_call: TRBJ2-5
v_call: TRBV15

cdr3_aa: ATFRRAGDGNNEQF
j_call: TRBJ2-1
v_call: TRBV27

cdr3_aa: ASRGRDSSTGPQY
j_call: TRBJ2-5
v_call: TRBV5-1

cdr3_aa: ASSKQGSGANVLT
j_call: TRBJ2-6
v_call: TRBV18

cdr3_aa: ASSLSRAATYEQY
j_call: TRBJ2-7
v_call: TRBV7-3

cdr3_aa: ASSLGRGVEITDTQY
j_call: TRBJ2-3
v_call: TRBV12-3/TRBV12-4

cdr3_aa: SAAGQGGTQY
j_call: TRBJ2-4
v_call: TRBV20-1

cdr3_aa: ASNFGFAGSYNEQY
j_call: TRBJ2-7
v_call: TRBV11-1

cdr3_aa: ASSLWDRYSYEQY
j_call: TRBJ2-7
v_call: TRBV5-1

cdr3_aa: ASSLVGGNSYNEQY
j_call: NA
v_call: TRBV5-1

cdr3_aa: ASSLSARSGNTIY
j_call: TRBJ1-3
v_call: TRBV6-6

cdr3_aa: ATSRDWALAGNTDTQY
j_call: TRBJ2-3
v_call: TRBV15

cdr3_aa: ASSDSLAGVSTDTQY
j_call: TRBJ2-3
v_call: TRBV6-2/TRBV6-3

cdr3_aa: SVVRDATNEKLF
j_call: TRBJ1-4
v_call: TRBV29-1

cdr3_aa: ASSGRPSGGTDTQY
j_call: TRBJ2-3
v_call: TRBV12-3/TRBV12-4

cdr3_aa: ASRISTAQNTEAF
j_call: TRBJ1-1
v_call: TRBV6-5

cdr3_aa: ASGLITGLEANEQF
j_call: TRBJ2-1
v_call: TRBV7-2

cdr3_aa: ASSRKTSGGPNSTDTQY
j_call: TRBJ2-3
v_call: TRBV7-9

cdr3_aa: ASSSLAGGVNEQF
j_call: TRBJ2-1
v_call: TRBV12-3/TRBV12-4

cdr3_aa: ASREGVYNEQY
j_call: TRBJ2-7
v_call: TRBV3-1

cdr3_aa: SARDVTGGSHEQY
j_call: TRBJ2-5
v_call: TRBV20-1

cdr3_aa: SVRGQSTDTQY
j_call: TRBJ2-3
v_call: TRBV20-1

cdr3_aa: ASSLGGGRTSYEQY
j_call: TRBJ2-7
v_call: TRBV7-2

cdr3_aa: AWSVPSYQETQY
j_call: TRBJ2-5
v_call: TRBV30